The 14 T cell receptor beta chains presented below share a single source sample, sequenced in a study of blood T cells in healthy people across ages. Using a J-beta primer mix together with a sample-barcoded 5' primer, a second PCR was run for roughly 6 to 12 cycles. TCRdb processed the 5' RACE reads anew with MiXCR; each CDR3 protein has one entry. The repertoire holds some 640,000 distinct CDR3 sequences, roughly 50% seen once, with around a third in the top ten. The sequencing sample was made of blood. Every receptor here comes from a woman aged 60 to 75 in good health.

This clonotype was seen a handful of times. V and J are TRBV7-3 and TRBJ2-7, with TRBD2 matching 10 bases. The trim removed 4 bases at V and 7 bases at J, leaving 13 bases unmatched. The CDR3 is made up of 16 amino acids. The germline gives CDR1 SGHTA, CDR2 FQGTGA. CDR3: CASSSKGLARGNEQYF. CDR3 nucleotide sequence: TGTGCCAGCAGCTCTAAGGGACTAGCGCGTGGGAATGAGCAGTACTTC.

This clonotype has at least ten counts. The V and J genes are TRBV14 and TRBJ2-4; no clear D. Germline V gene lookup returns CDR1 SGHDN and CDR2 FVKESK. Trimming took off 0 bases at V and 4 bases at J, with 10 bases between the two ends. The CDR3 is 15 residues long. CDR3 bases: TGTGCCAGCAGCCAAGACCCGAAACCAAAAAACATTCAGTACTTC. Protein product: CASSQDPKPKNIQYF.

The V and J genes are TRBV27 and TRBJ2-3; D may match TRBD1 or TRBD2 (5 bases each). This CDR3 has 15 residues. Between the trimmed V and J ends, which lost 0 bases and 5 bases, there was a span of 12 bases. Per the germline V gene, CDR1 is MNHEY and CDR2 is SMNVEV (reference sequence). The CDR3 DNA sequence: TGTGCCAGCAGTTTATCGTTCGGGGCTGGAGATACGCAGTATTTT. As protein: CASSLSFGAGDTQYF.

The DNA for the CDR3 is TGTGCCAGCAGTTACGTACTAGCGGGGGACACAGATACGCAGTATTTT. Its protein product is CASSYVLAGDTDTQYF. The genes are TRBV6-5 and TRBJ2-3, with 11 bases aligning to TRBD2. The germline V gene has CDR1 MNHEY and CDR2 SVGAGI. The CDR3 loop spans 16 amino acids. J gave up 2 bases and V 2 bases, and 3 bases lay outside the gene matches.

This rearrangement joins TRBV6-6 to TRBJ1-2; the match to TRBD1 covers 8 bases. The CDR3 length is 16 residues. Germline V gives CDR1 MNHNY, CDR2 SVGAGI (reference sequence). The V segment lost 6 bases and the J segment 4 bases; nucleotides outside the gene matches: 13. For the CDR3, the DNA is TGTGCCAGCAGCCCCCTGACAGGGGAAATAGGCTATGGCTACACCTTC. It codes for CASSPLTGEIGYGYTF.

In regard to this clonotype: Relative to the germline gene, one junction end is altered; a read error may explain this. The chain couples TRBV6-5 to TRBJ2-6; TRBD2 agrees at 8 bases. There are 16 residues in the CDR3. Germline V gives CDR1 MNHEY, CDR2 SVGAGI. The CDR3 DNA follows: TGTGCCGGCAGGGCAGGGACTAGCTCTGGGGCCAACGTCCTGACTTTC. Its protein is CAGRAGTSSGANVLTF.

About this clonotype: The junction departs from the called germline gene at one end, perhaps through a read error. V and J are TRBV27 and TRBJ2-7, with D unclear. Per the germline V gene, CDR1 is MNHEY and CDR2 is SMNVEV (reference sequence). The CDR3 runs 15 residues. CDR3 protein: CASSLVASRPYEQYF. The CDR3 bases are TGTGCCAGTAGTTTGGTGGCGTCCCGACCCTACGAGCAGTACTTC.

This clonotype showed up many times. V gene TRBV4-3 combines with J gene TRBJ2-3, with a possible D match to TRBD2 (5 bases). Per the germline V gene, CDR1 is LGHNA and CDR2 is YSLEER. The CDR3 length is 18 residues. Trimming took 0 bases from V and 6 from J, leaving 22 bases between them. The CDR3 region is CASSQERAYGRGSDTQYF. CDR3 bases: TGCGCCAGCAGCCAAGAGAGGGCTTATGGGAGAGGATCGGATACGCAGTATTTT.

The rearrangement joins TRBV20-1 to TRBJ1-1, with D tentatively TRBD1 (5 bases). Germline loops: CDR1 DFQATT, CDR2 SNEGSKA (reference sequence). This CDR3 contains 14 residues. Trimming removed 0 bases from V and 4 bases from J, with 12 bases in between. The CDR3 loop is CSARDRQKSTEAFF. The CDR3 DNA sequence: TGCAGTGCTAGAGATCGACAGAAGAGCACTGAAGCTTTCTTT.

J is TRBJ1-1 and V is TRBV20-1; D call uncertain. V lost 4 bases, J lost 5 bases, and 14 bases lay in between. There are 13 residues in the CDR3. CDR1 and CDR2 from the germline V gene are DFQATT and SNEGSKA (reference sequence). CDR3 DNA sequence: TGCAGTGCTAAACGCAGTGAGTGGACTGAAGCTTTCTTT. Encoded protein: CSAKRSEWTEAFF.

V and J are TRBV12-3 or TRBV12-4 and TRBJ1-5, with 7 bases lining up with TRBD1. The junction had 9 bases not matched to a gene; V was cut back by 4 bases and J by 9 bases. The CDR3 contains 14 residues. The CDR3 loop is CASSSQGQHRPQHF. DNA of the CDR3: TGTGCCAGCAGTTCACAGGGGCAACATCGGCCCCAGCATTTT.

The chain employs TRBV7-9 and TRBJ1-1; D gene ambiguous. V lost 3 bases to trimming and J lost 8 bases, with 13 bases between them. Germline V gene lookup returns CDR1 SEHNR and CDR2 FQNEAQ (reference sequence). The CDR3 runs to 13 residues. CDR3 nucleotide sequence: TGTGCCAGCAGCTTCATTGATCAGGCGGAAGCTTTCTTT. Protein: CASSFIDQAEAFF.

The V gene is TRBV28, the J gene TRBJ1-2; maybe TRBD1 (5 bases). The CDR3 covers 14 residues. CDR1 and CDR2 (germline): MDHEN, SYDVKM. Trimming pared 8 bases from V and 9 bases from J, leaving 22 bases between. The DNA of the CDR3 is TGTGCCAGCTCACTTGGGGAGGGGCATGTAAGCTACACCTTC. It codes for CASSLGEGHVSYTF.

This chain joins TRBV10-3 and TRBJ2-1, with 8 bases that match TRBD2. The germline V gene has CDR1 ENHRY and CDR2 SYGVKD. The ends lost 4 bases at V and 7 bases at J; junction bases unmatched: 6. The CDR3 has 14 amino acids. The CDR3 region is CAISASGQGNEQFF. In nucleotides, the CDR3 is TGTGCCATCAGTGCTAGCGGGCAAGGGAATGAGCAGTTCTTC.